This T cell receptor (beta chain) stems from a study of shared clonotypes between healthy human individuals. Profiled with immunoSEQ multiplex PCR; TCRdb holds only in-frame clones, not every one. The data contain a few million clones, around 90% of them singletons. As for this clone: The antigen is unknown.

Points from the study as a whole: Shared clonotypes across all four donors exceeded non-shared ones in generation probability.

The specimen sequenced was naive CD4+ T cells from PBMCs. Specified subset: CD45RA+ positively selected. This TCR was recovered from a man aged 18 to 29 in good health. Some clones in this sample may be carry-over from other donors' samples.

The DNA for the CDR3 is TGTGCCTGGAGCGCTCCCTATGGCTACACCTTC. Encoded protein: CAWSAPYGYTF. The chain carries TRBV30 and TRBJ1-2; D unresolved. CDR1 GTSNPN and CDR2 SVGIG come from the germline V gene (reference sequence). V lost 3 bases and J lost 4, with 6 bases in between. The CDR3 has 11 amino acids.